This T cell receptor beta chain was sequenced for a study of blood T cell repertoires in COVID-19. Overall study: The United States, Italy and Spain supplied acute and convalescent COVID-19 samples. In each case, the material was cDNA or gDNA derived from T cells, B-cell-depleted T cells, or PBMCs.

This CDR3 has 16 amino acids. J gave up 1 base and V 3 bases, and 8 bases lay outside the gene matches. Germline V gene lookup returns CDR1 KGHSH and CDR2 LQKENI. In the authors' workflow: Reference gene primer amplification gave estimated nucleated cell counts. TCRdb's copy holds only in-frame clones and misses some; the assay was immunoSEQ multiplex PCR. D and trimming were read from the DNA, whereas the V and J calls and clone size are those reported in that table. The sample holds approximately 230,000 clones, approximately 80% seen once. The clonotype was recovered from a man older than 75 with acute or convalescent COVID-19. The gene calls are TRBV18 and TRBJ1-2; TRBD1 matches 7 bases. Sequenced input: peripheral blood. The CDR3 is CASSPLDRELNYGYTF. DNA of the CDR3: TGTGCCAGCTCACCCCTCGACAGGGAGCTTAACTATGGCTACACCTTC.